These T cell receptor beta chains were read from a single sample in a study of post-analysis software for immune sequencing data. Using its own MiXCR run on the PCR reads, TCRdb lists one record per CDR3 protein. The sample contains some 370,000 distinct CDR3 sequences, approximately 33% of which appear only once. The specimen sequenced was blood. The source is a girl aged 10-17 years with multiple sclerosis. CDR3s include the opening cysteine and the closing phenylalanine or tryptophan. The D gene is left open where the match is weak. The size field is filled for only some rows; it gives once, few, many or a size class.

>NA|TRBV20-1|TRBJ2-5|NA
TGCAGTGCTCAGGTCGAGGGAGAGACCCAGTACTTC
CSAQVEGETQYF
>many|TRBV15|TRBJ2-5|TRBD2
TGTGCCACCAGCAGAGATCTTGGGACTACCAATAAAGAGACCCAGTACTTC
CATSRDLGTTNKETQYF
>NA|TRBV4-2|TRBJ2-1|NA
TGTGCCAGCAGCCAAGATCTCACTGGCTACAATGAGCAGTTCTTC
CASSQDLTGYNEQFF
>NA|TRBV20-1|TRBJ2-3|TRBD1
TGCAGTGCTAGAGCCCCGGACAGGGTTACAGATACGCAGTATTTT
CSARAPDRVTDTQYF
>few|TRBV20-1|TRBJ1-2|NA
TGCAGTGCTAGGGTCAGCTATGGCTACACCTTC
CSARVSYGYTF
>NA|TRBV20-1|TRBJ2-3|TRBD2
TGCAGTGCTAACTTCGGGGGGGGTAACACAGATACGCAGTATTTT
CSANFGGGNTDTQYF
>NA|TRBV6-5|TRBJ1-6|TRBD1
TGTGCCAGCAGTTTTAGGACAGGGGGCGACTCACCCCTCCACTTT
CASSFRTGGDSPLHF
>NA|TRBV12-5|TRBJ2-7|NA
TGTGCTAGTGGCTGGGGCATCTACGAGCAGTACTTC
CASGWGIYEQYF
>NA|TRBV3-1|TRBJ2-7|NA
TGTGCCAGCAGCCAAGCTGGGATCGAGCAGTACTTC
CASSQAGIEQYF
>few|TRBV10-1|TRBJ2-7|NA
TGCGCCAGCAGTGAGTCGACGGATAGCTCCTACGAGCAGTACTTC
CASSESTDSSYEQYF
>NA|TRBV18|TRBJ2-1|NA
TGTGCCAGCTCACCACCGACAGGCCACCTCGCAAATGAGCAGTTCTTC
CASSPPTGHLANEQFF
>NA|TRBV20-1|TRBJ2-5|NA
TGCAGTGCCCCATCCGGGACTAAGGACAGGGAGACCCAGTACTTC
CSAPSGTKDRETQYF
>NA|TRBV30|TRBJ1-1|NA
TGTGCCACTACAGGGTCGTCCCGGCCGGTCACTGAAGCTTTCTTT
CATTGSSRPVTEAFF
>few|TRBV20-1|TRBJ1-6|NA
TGCAGTGCTAGAGTATTAAATTCACCCCTCCACTTT
CSARVLNSPLHF
>once|TRBV18|TRBJ2-6|NA
TGTGCCAGCTCACCTAGGACCTCTGGGGCCAACGTCCTGACTTTC
CASSPRTSGANVLTF
>NA|TRBV5-1|TRBJ2-1|TRBD1
TGCGCCAGCAGCCCGGGGACAGGGTCTATGTGGCAGTTCTTC
CASSPGTGSMWQFF
>few|TRBV6-1|TRBJ1-1|NA
TGTGCCAGCACCACAGACCGGAACACTGAAGCTTTCTTT
CASTTDRNTEAFF
>few|TRBV5-1|TRBJ2-3|NA
TGCGCCAGCAGCTTGGTATCCTCCTCAGATACGCAGTATTTT
CASSLVSSSDTQYF
>NA|TRBV5-1|TRBJ2-7|NA
TGCGCCAGCAGCTTGGCCGAGGGCGCGGGCTCCTACGAGCAGTACTTC
CASSLAEGAGSYEQYF
>once|TRBV7-9|TRBJ1-4|NA
TGTGCCAGCAGCTTAGCGCAGGGTGAAAAACTGTTTTTT
CASSLAQGEKLFF
>few|TRBV12-3/TRBV12-4|TRBJ1-2|TRBD1
TGTGCCAGCAGCCCGACAGGGGCGGATGGCTACACCTTC
CASSPTGADGYTF
>NA|TRBV9|TRBJ1-4|TRBD1
TGTGCCAGCAGCCCCCCGGGGGACAGCCGAGTGGAACTGTTTTTT
CASSPPGDSRVELFF
>few|TRBV5-1|TRBJ2-1|TRBD2
TGCGCCAGCAGCTTAGGGCTAGCGGGGCCCAATGAGCAGTTCTTC
CASSLGLAGPNEQFF
>many|TRBV29-1|TRBJ2-5|NA
TGCAGCGTTGTCGGGAGCCGGGTGACCCAAGAGACCCAGTACTTC
CSVVGSRVTQETQYF
>NA|TRBV20-1|TRBJ1-2|TRBD1
TGCAGTGTAAAACCCCCGGGACAGGGTAGCTATGGCTACACCTTC
CSVKPPGQGSYGYTF
>NA|TRBV6-2/TRBV6-3|TRBJ1-2|TRBD1
TGTGCCAGCAGTTACGGGTCTAACAGGGGGCGAGACTATGGCTACACCTTC
CASSYGSNRGRDYGYTF
>NA|TRBV6-5|TRBJ2-3|NA
TGTGCCAGCAGTTACTCGAGACAGAGCACAGATACGCAGTATTTT
CASSYSRQSTDTQYF